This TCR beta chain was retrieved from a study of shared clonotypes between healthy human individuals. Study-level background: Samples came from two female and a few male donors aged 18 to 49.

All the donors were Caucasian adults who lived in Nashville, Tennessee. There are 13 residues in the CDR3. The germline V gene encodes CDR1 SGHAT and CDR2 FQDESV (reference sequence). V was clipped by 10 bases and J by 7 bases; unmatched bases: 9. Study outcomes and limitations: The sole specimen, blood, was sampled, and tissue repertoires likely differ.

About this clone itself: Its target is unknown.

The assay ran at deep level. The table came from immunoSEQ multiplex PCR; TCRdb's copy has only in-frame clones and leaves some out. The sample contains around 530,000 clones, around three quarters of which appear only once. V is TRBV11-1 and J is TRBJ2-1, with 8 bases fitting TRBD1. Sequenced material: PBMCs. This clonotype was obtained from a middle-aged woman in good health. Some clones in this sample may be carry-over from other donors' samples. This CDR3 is CATRWTGRNEQFF. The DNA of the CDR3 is TGTGCCACCCGGTGGACAGGGAGAAATGAGCAGTTCTTC.